Described below is a single T cell receptor (beta chain) sequence and its context. Its antigen is as yet unknown. Germline V gene data show CDR1 as LGHNA and CDR2 as YSLEER. CDR3 length: 16 residues. This sample stems from a study of CXCR3-negative and CXCR3-positive naive CD8 T cells. Findings and limits, study-wide: Unlike memory cells, which differed, naive CXCR3-negative and CXCR3-positive cells had similar TRBV-TRBJ usage.

Each TRB cDNA library was prepared by 5' RACE (with UMI labels). TCRdb reprocessed the 5' RACE reads and stores each CDR3 protein as one record, lacking DNA. The table for this sample gives about 40,000 distinct CDR3 sequences. V and J are TRBV4-3 and TRBJ2-7; TCRdb's D gene call, TRBD2, goes unchecked for lack of DNA. The receptor's source is a human donor in good health. Some clones in this sample may be carry-over from other donors' samples. The sample was memory CD8+ T cells from blood. CDR3 loop: CASSQVWSGGADEQYF.